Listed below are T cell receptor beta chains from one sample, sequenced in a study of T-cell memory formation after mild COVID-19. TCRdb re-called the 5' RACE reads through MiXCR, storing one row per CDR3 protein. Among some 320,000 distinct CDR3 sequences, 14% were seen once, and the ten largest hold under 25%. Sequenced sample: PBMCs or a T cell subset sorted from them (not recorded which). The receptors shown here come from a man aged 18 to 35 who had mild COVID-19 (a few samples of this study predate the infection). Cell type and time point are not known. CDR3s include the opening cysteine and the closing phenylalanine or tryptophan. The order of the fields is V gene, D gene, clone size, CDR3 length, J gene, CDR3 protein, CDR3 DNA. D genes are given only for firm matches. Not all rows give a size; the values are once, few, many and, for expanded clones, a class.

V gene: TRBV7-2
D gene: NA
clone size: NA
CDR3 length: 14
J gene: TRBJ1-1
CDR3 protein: CASSLEGWGTEAFF
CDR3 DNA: TGTGCCAGCAGCTTAGAGGGGTGGGGCACTGAAGCTTTCTTT

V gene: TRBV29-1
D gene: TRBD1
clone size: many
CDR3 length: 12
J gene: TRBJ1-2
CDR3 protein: CSVRQGVYGYTF
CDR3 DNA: TGCAGCGTTCGACAGGGAGTCTATGGCTACACCTTC

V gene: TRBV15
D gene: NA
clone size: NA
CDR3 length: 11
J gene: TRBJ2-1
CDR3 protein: CATSRGPDQFF
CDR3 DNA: TGTGCCACCAGCAGAGGACCGGACCAGTTCTTC

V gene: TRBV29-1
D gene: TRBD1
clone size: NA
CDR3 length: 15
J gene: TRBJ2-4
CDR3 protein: CSASRVPGTGAIQYF
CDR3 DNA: TGCAGCGCCTCGAGAGTACCCGGGACAGGGGCTATTCAGTACTTC

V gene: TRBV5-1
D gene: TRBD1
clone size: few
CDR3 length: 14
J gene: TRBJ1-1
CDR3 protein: CASSYGQATTEAFF
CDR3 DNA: TGCGCCAGCAGTTATGGACAGGCGACTACTGAAGCTTTCTTT

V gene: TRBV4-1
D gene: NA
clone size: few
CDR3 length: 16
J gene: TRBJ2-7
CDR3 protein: CASSQGRGVGSYEQYF
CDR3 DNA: TGCGCCAGCAGCCAAGGGCGGGGCGTTGGATCCTACGAGCAGTACTTC

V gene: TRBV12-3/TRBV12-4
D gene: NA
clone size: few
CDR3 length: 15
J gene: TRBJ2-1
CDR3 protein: CASSLWTSSYNEQFF
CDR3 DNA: TGTGCCAGCAGTTTATGGACCAGCTCCTACAATGAGCAGTTCTTC

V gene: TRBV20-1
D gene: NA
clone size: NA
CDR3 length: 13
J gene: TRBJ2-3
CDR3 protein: CSARDQDTDTQYF
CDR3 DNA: TGCAGTGCTAGAGACCAAGACACAGATACGCAGTATTTT

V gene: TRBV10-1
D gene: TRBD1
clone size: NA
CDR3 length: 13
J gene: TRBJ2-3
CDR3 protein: CASSGQGADTQYF
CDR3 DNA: TGCGCCAGCAGTGGACAGGGGGCAGATACGCAGTATTTT

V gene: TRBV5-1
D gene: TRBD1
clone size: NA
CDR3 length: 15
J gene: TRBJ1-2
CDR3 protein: CASSPRTGTIYGYTF
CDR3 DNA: TGCGCCAGCAGCCCGCGGACAGGGACGATCTATGGCTACACCTTC

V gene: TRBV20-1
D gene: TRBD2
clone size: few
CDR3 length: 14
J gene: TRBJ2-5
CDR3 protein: CSATAGGPKETQYF
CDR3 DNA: TGCAGTGCTACAGCGGGGGGGCCGAAAGAGACCCAGTACTTC

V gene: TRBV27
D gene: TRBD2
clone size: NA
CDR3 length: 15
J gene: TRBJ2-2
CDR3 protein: CASSFRGLAGRELFF
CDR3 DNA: TGTGCCAGCAGTTTCAGGGGACTAGCTGGGAGAGAGCTGTTTTTT

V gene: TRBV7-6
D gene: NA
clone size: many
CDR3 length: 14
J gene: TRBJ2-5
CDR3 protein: CASSLVTGEETQYF
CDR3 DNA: TGTGCCAGCAGCTTAGTTACTGGTGAAGAGACCCAGTACTTC

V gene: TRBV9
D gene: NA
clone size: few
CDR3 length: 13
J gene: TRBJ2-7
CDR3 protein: CASSVGVTYEQYF
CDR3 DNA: TGTGCCAGCAGCGTAGGGGTGACCTACGAGCAGTACTTC

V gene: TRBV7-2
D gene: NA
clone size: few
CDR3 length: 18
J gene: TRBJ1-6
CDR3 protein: CASARGGGSSSYNSPLHF
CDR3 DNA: TGTGCCAGCGCACGCGGGGGAGGAAGCAGCTCCTATAATTCACCCCTCCACTTT

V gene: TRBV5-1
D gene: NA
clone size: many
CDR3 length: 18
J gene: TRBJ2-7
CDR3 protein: CASSFRSGAGSSNSEQYF
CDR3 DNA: TGCGCCAGCAGCTTTAGGTCGGGAGCCGGATCCTCTAACTCCGAGCAGTACTTC

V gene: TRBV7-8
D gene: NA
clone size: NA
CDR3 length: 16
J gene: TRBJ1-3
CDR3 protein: CASSFLTGGSGNTIYF
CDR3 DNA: TGTGCCAGCAGCTTCCTCACAGGTGGCTCTGGAAACACCATATATTTT

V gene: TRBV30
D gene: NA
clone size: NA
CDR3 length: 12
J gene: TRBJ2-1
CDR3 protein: CAWSRVRREQFF
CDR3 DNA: TGTGCCTGGAGCCGGGTCAGAAGGGAGCAGTTCTTC

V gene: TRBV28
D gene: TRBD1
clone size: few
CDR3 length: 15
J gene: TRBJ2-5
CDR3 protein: CASSRWTGEGETQYF
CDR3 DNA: TGTGCCAGCAGCCGTTGGACAGGGGAAGGAGAGACCCAGTACTTC

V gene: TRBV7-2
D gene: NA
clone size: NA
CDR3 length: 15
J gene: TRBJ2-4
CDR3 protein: CASSPSRRPKNIQYF
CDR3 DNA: TGTGCCAGCAGCCCAAGTCGTCGTCCCAAAAACATTCAGTACTTC

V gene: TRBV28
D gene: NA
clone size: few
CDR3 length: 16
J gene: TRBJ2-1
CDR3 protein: CASTLTWRGGMDEQFF
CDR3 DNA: TGTGCCAGCACCCTCACTTGGAGGGGGGGCATGGATGAGCAGTTCTTC

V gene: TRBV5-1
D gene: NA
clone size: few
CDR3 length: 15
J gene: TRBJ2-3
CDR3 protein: CASSLAEYSEDTQYF
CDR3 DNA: TGCGCCAGCAGCTTGGCAGAGTACTCGGAAGATACGCAGTATTTT

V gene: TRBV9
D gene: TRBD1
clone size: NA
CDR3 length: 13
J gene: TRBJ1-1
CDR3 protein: CASSVVVGGEAFF
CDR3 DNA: TGTGCCAGCAGCGTAGTAGTAGGGGGCGAAGCTTTCTTT

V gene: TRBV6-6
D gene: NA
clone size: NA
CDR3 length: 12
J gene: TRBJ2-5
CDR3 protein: CASSTQQETQYF
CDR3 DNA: TGTGCCAGCAGCACCCAGCAAGAGACCCAGTACTTC